The rows below give T cell receptor beta chains drawn from one sample of a study of cytomegalovirus exposure and HLA in healthy donors. The data were produced by immunoSEQ multiplex PCR, yet TCRdb's version contains in-frame clones alone and is incomplete. The repertoire includes 130,000 to 150,000 clones, around three quarters of them detected once, and around 2.9% sits in the top ten. The sample comprised PBMCs. Receptor source: a man in his forties in good health and CMV-seropositive. CDR3s include the opening cysteine and the closing phenylalanine or tryptophan.

>TRBV7-3
CASSLRGPRTGELFF
>TRBV27
CASSLYRGGLNTEAFF
>TRBV6-1
CASRLGDRGPQPQHF
>TRBV5-1
CASSSLAGANEQYF
>TRBV6-1
CASSEQGQTYEQYF
>TRBV9
CASSVLEEQFF
>TRBV5-3
CARGPQKQPPGQGFITNEKLFF
>TRBV7-2
CASSLVVAGAEQYF
>TRBV6-1
CASSEGPGQGGYEQYF
>TRBV13
CASSLRHKQFF
>TRBV28
CASRLGQGANQPQHF
>TRBV29-1
CSGGGQGESGYTF
>TRBV27
CASSLFTGTSLAHEQFF
>TRBV11-1
CASSRASTSTDTQYF
>TRBV4-3
CASSQDRAASSYNEQFF
>TRBV7-6
CASSLGAGTGGMGNTQYF
>TRBV27
CASRDSSGNTIYF
>TRBV7-8
CASKKGGLAGVGDIQYF
>TRBV19
CASTRTGALNTEAFF
>TRBV6-4
CASSPGGSARGYTF
>TRBV5-1
CASTPSGETSLTGELFF
>TRBV9
CASSPDGVVGNSPLHF
>TRBV28
CASSLSWGLAGGGRLNTGELFF
>TRBV28
CASRQGQFNNEQFF
>TRBV27
CASSTGVNYGYTF
>TRBV7-8
CASSTGLAGGRSEQYF
>TRBV7-3
CASSSRRWDTQYF
>TRBV2
CASSDPGSGYEQYF
>TRBV27
CASSKRQGDGYTF
>TRBV23-1
CASSLKGDTFYEQYF
>TRBV18
CASSPESVGELFF
>TRBV5-1
CASGTGTGPSGANVLTF
>TRBV18
CASSPGLAGGPDEQYF
>TRBV2
CASSAGQDTEAFF
>TRBV30
CAWDGQGSTEAFF
>TRBV5-4
CASSSASRETQYF
>TRBV6-1
CASRLGDRSYEQYF
>TRBV6-1
CASSETSGEPYEQYF
>TRBV5-1
CASSKRADSESLNEQFF
>TRBV6-6
CASTDRDGGLHTQYF
>TRBV28
CASRELAGGNSPLHF
>TRBV2
CASSWTENYGYTF
>TRBV27
CASSLRQDSSYEQYF
>TRBV29-1
CSVDGTSDSLSSYNEQFF
>TRBV11-2
CASSLDPLGTGAVGGYTF
>TRBV13
CASSFRTSGNTGELFF
>TRBV6-1
CASGDSWNGYTF
>TRBV2
CASSTGGSGNTIYF
>TRBV7-2
CASSLEWTGEVGYTF
>TRBV10-1
CASSDPGEGTYEQYF